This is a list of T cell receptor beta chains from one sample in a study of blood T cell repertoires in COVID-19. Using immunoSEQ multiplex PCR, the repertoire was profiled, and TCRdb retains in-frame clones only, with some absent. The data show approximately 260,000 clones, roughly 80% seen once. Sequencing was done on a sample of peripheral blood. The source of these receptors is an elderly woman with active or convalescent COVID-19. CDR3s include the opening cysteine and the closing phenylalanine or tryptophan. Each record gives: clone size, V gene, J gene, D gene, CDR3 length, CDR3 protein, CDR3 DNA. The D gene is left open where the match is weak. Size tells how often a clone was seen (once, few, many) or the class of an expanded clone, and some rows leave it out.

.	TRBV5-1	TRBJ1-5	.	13	CASSLEGAQPQHF	TGCGCCAGCAGCTTGGAAGGGGCTCAGCCCCAGCATTTT
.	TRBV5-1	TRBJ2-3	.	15	CASSFTSLGTDTQYF	TGCGCCAGCAGCTTTACTAGCCTCGGCACAGATACGCAGTATTTT
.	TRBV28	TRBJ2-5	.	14	CASSYSGFQETQYF	TGTGCCAGCAGTTACTCAGGCTTTCAAGAGACCCAGTACTTC
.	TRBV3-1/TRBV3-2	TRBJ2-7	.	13	CASTWGLSGEQYF	TGTGCCAGCACCTGGGGGCTCTCTGGCGAGCAGTACTTC
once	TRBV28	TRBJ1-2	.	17	CASSLGVAGKLSYGYTF	TGTGCCAGCAGTTTAGGGGTAGCAGGGAAGCTAAGCTATGGCTACACCTTC
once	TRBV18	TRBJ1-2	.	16	CASSPLHREPVYGYTF	TGTGCCAGCTCACCTCTTCACAGGGAGCCGGTCTATGGCTACACCTTC
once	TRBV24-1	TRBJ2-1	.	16	CATSDTDGSSYNEQFF	TGTGCCACCAGTGACACAGACGGAAGCTCCTACAATGAGCAGTTCTTC
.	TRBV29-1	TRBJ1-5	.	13	CSVEDQEGQPQHF	TGCAGCGTTGAAGACCAGGAGGGTCAGCCCCAGCATTTT
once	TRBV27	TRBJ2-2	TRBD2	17	CASSLSRLAENTGELFF	TGTGCCAGCAGTTTATCGAGACTAGCGGAAAACACCGGGGAGCTGTTTTTT
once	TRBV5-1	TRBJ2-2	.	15	CASSIGHSNTGELFF	TGCGCCAGCAGCATAGGACATTCGAACACCGGGGAGCTGTTTTTT
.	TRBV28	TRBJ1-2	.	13	CASSTRVAYGYTF	TGTGCCAGCAGCACGAGGGTGGCCTATGGCTACACCTTC
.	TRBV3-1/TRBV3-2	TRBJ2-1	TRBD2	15	CASSQVSASGGAAFF	TGTGCCAGCAGCCAAGTATCGGCTAGCGGGGGGGCGGCGTTCTTC
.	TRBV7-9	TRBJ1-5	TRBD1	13	CASRGQEGQPQHF	TGTGCCAGCAGGGGACAGGAAGGTCAGCCCCAGCATTTT
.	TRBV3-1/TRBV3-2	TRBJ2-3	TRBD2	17	CASSQVLSGRARNTQYF	TGTGCCAGCAGCCAGGTCCTTAGCGGGAGGGCGAGAAATACGCAGTATTTT